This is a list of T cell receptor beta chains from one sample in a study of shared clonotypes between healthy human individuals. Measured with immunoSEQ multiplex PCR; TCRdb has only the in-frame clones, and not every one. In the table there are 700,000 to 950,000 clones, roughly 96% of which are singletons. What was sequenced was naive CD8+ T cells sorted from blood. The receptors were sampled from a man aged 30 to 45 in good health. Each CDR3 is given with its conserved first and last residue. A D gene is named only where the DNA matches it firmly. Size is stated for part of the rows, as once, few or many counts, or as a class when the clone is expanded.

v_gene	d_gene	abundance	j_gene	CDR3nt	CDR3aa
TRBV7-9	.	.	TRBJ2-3	TGTGCCAGCAGCTTAGCGAAGGCTAGCCTCACAGATACGCAGTATTTT	CASSLAKASLTDTQYF
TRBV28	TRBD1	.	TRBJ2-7	TGTGCCAGCAGAGACAGGGGCCACGAGCAGTACTTC	CASRDRGHEQYF
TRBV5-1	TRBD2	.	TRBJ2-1	TGCGCCAGCAGCTTAACTAGCGGCGATGAGCAGTTCTTC	CASSLTSGDEQFF
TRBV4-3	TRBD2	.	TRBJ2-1	TGCGCCAGCAGCCAAGATGGGGGGAGGGCCTACAATGAGCAGTTCTTC	CASSQDGGRAYNEQFF
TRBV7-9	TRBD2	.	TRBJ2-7	TGTGCCAGCAGCTCAGGGAGGGCGGCCGCCAATCCGGACGAGCAGTACTTC	CASSSGRAAANPDEQYF
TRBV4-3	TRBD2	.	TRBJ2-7	TGCGCCAGCAGCCAAGAGCGGAGCGGGGTCCACGAGCAGTACTTC	CASSQERSGVHEQYF
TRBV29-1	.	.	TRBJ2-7	TGCAGCGTTCGGGACTACGAGCAGTACTTC	CSVRDYEQYF
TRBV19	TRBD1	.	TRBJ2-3	TGTGCCAGTAGTATAGACTTCATCAGCAATCCAGGGGGCGGGAGCACAGATACGCAGTATTTT	CASSIDFISNPGGGSTDTQYF
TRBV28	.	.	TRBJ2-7	TGTGCCAGCAGTTTCCCCGGAGAGGGAGTCCCTCCGCAGTACTTC	CASSFPGEGVPPQYF
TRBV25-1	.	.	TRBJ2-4	TGTGCCAGCGCGGGGTTGTTAGATAACAAAAACATTCAGTACTTC	CASAGLLDNKNIQYF
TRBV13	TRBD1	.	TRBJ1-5	TGTGCCAGTACCCTAAACAGGGGGGCCAATCAGCCCCAGCATTTT	CASTLNRGANQPQHF
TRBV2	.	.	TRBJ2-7	TGTGCCAGCAGTGAGACCCGGACCTACGAGCAGTACTTC	CASSETRTYEQYF
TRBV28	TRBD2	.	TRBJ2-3	TGTGCCAGCAGTTTACTAGCGGGCACAGATACGCAGTATTTT	CASSLLAGTDTQYF
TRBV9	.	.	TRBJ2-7	TGTGCCAGCAGCGTAGAGAAGGGAACCTCATCCTACGAGCAGTACTTC	CASSVEKGTSSYEQYF
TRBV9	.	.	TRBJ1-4	TGTGCCAGCACCCCCGACGGCTTTGGGGAAAAACTGTTTTTT	CASTPDGFGEKLFF
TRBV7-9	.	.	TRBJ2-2	TGTGCCAGCAGCTTAGGGCCCGGGGAGCTGTTTTTT	CASSLGPGELFF
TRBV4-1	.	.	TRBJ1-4	TGCGCCAGCAGCCTCGCACCCCCGCCGGGTGGCGAGAAACTGTTTTTT	CASSLAPPPGGEKLFF
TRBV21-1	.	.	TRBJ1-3	TGTGCCAGCAGCAAACCACATGGGACCAAGGATGGAAACACCATATATTTT	CASSKPHGTKDGNTIYF
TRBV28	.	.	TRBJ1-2	TGTGCCAGCCGACATGTGATCCCGGTCGAGGGCTACACCTTC	CASRHVIPVEGYTF
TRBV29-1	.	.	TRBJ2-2	TGCAGCGTTGAGGGGGCCCGTACCGGGGAGCTGTTTTTT	CSVEGARTGELFF
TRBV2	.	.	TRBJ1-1	TGTGCCAGCATTGGGAAGGAAGCTTTCTTT	CASIGKEAFF
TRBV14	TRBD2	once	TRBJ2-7	TGTGCCAGCAGCCAATGGGGACTAGCGGGAGTACAGCAGTACTTC	CASSQWGLAGVQQYF
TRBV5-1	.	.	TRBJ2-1	TGCGCCAGCAGCTTCACTCAAGGGGAGCAGTTCTTC	CASSFTQGEQFF
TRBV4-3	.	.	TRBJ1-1	TGCGCCAGCAGCCAAGACCTCTTGAACACTGAAGCTTTCTTT	CASSQDLLNTEAFF
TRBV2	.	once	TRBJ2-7	TGTGCCAGCAGTGATCCAAGAAGCTCCTACGAGCAGTACTTC	CASSDPRSSYEQYF
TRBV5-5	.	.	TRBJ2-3	TGTGCCAGCGACCTACGAGATACGCAGTATTTT	CASDLRDTQYF
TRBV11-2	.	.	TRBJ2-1	TGTGCCAGCAGCTTAGGCGGGACTGAGCAGTTCTTC	CASSLGGTEQFF
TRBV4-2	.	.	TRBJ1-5	TGTGCCAGCAGCCAAGACAAGGGGGTAGGACAGCCCCAGCATTTT	CASSQDKGVGQPQHF
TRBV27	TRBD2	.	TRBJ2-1	TGTGCCAGCAGTTTATTTCTGGGCGGGAGCTCGCTGCTTGAGCAGTTCTTC	CASSLFLGGSSLLEQFF